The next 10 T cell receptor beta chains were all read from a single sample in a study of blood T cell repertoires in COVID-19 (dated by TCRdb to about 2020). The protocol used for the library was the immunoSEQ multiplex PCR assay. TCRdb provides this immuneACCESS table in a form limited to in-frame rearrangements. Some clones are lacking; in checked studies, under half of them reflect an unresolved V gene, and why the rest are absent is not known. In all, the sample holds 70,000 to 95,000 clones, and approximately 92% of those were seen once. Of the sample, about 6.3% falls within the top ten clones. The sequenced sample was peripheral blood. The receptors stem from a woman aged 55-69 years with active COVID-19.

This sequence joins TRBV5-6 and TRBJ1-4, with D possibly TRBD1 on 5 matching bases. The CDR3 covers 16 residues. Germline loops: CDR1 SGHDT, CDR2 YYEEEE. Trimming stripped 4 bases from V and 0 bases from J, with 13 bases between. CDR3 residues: CASSGGTDATNEKLFF. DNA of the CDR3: TGTGCCAGCAGCGGCGGGACGGACGCAACTAATGAAAAACTGTTTTTT. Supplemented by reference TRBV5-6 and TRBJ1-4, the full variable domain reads DAGVTQSPTHLIKTRGQQVTLRCSPKSGHDTVSWYQQALGQGPQFIFQYYEEEERQRGNFPDRFSGHQFPNYSSELNVNALLLGDSALYLCASSGGTDATNEKLFFGSGTQLSVL.

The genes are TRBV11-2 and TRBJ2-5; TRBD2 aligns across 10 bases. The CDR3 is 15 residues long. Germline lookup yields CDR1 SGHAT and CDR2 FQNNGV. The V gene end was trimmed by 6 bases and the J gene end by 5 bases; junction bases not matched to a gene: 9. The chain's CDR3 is CASSTSGRAGETQYF. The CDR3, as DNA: TGTGCCAGCAGTACGAGCGGGAGGGCCGGGGAGACCCAGTACTTC.

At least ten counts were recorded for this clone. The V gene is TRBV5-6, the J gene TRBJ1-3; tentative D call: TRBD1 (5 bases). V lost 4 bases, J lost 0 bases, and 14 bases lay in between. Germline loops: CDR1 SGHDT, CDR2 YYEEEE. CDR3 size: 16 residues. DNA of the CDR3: TGTGCCAGCAGCGTAACAGGAGATTACTCTGGAAACACCATATATTTT. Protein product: CASSVTGDYSGNTIYF.

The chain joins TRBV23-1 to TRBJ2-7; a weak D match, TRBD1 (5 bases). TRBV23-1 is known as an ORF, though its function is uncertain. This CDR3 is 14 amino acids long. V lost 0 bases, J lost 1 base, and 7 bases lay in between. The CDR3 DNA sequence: TGCGCCAGCAGTCAATCTCCAGGGTCCTACGAGCAGTACTTC. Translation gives CASSQSPGSYEQYF.

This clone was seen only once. The CDR3 loop reads CASRTPSRGVGTQYF. CDR3 bases: TGTGCAAGTCGCACCCCCTCCAGGGGAGTGGGTACGCAGTATTTT. The rearrangement links TRBV12-2 to TRBJ2-3; TRBD1, as called in the table, went unchecked against the DNA. TRBV12-2 is marked as a pseudogene. This CDR3 has 15 residues.

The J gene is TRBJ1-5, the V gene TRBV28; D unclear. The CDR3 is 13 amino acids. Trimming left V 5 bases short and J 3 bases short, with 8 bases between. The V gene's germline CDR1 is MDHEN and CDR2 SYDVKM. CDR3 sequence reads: CASSGGINQPQHF. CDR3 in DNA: TGTGCCAGCAGTGGAGGGATCAATCAGCCCCAGCATTTT.

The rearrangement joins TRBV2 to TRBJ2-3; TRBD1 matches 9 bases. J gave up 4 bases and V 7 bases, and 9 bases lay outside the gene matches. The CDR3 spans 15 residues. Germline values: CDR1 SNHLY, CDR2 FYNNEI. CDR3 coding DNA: TGTGCCAGCACTGTCTCCGGGACAGGGCCAGATACGCAGTATTTT. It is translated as CASTVSGTGPDTQYF.

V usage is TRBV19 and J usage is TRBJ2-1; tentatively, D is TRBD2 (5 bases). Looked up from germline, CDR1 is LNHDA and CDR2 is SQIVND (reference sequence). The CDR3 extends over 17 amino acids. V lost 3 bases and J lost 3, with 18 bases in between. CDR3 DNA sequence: TGTGCCAGTAGTATTTCGGCTAGCTCATCTTTCTACAATGAGCAGTTCTTC. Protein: CASSISASSSFYNEQFF.

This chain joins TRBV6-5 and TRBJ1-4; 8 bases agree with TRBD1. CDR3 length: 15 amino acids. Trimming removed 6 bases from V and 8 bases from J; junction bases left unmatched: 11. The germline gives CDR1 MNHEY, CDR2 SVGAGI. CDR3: CASSDPDRGEEKLFF. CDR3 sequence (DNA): TGTGCCAGCAGCGACCCCGACAGGGGAGAAGAAAAACTGTTTTTT.

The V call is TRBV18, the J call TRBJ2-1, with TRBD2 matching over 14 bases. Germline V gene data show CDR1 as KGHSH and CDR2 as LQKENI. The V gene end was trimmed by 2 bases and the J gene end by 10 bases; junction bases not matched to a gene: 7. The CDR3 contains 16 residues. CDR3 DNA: TGTGCCAGCTCACCAACGGGACTAGCGGGAGCCTTAGAGCAGTTCTTC. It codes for CASSPTGLAGALEQFF.